Given below is one T cell receptor beta chain in context. The antigen is not known. This entry belongs to a study of cytomegalovirus exposure and HLA in healthy donors. Notes on the study in general: According to reports, the classifier identified cytomegalovirus status with high specificity and sensitivity.

The PCR had 60 Vbeta and 13 Jbeta primers. The data were produced by immunoSEQ multiplex PCR, yet TCRdb's version contains in-frame clones alone and is incomplete. The data show 40,000 to 55,000 clones, roughly four fifths seen once. What was sequenced was PBMCs. The TCR sequence derives from a boy aged 5-17 years in good health and CMV-seropositive.

The CDR3, as DNA: TGTGCCAGCAGCTTAGGGACAGGGAGAGAGACCCAGTACTTC. Amino acids: CASSLGTGRETQYF. The V and J genes are TRBV7-2 and TRBJ2-5; the match to TRBD1 covers 8 bases. With 1 base clipped from V and 4 bases from J, the junction kept 2 bases outside the gene matches. This CDR3 is built from 14 residues. Looked up from germline, CDR1 is SGHTA and CDR2 is FQGNSA.